These 6 T cell receptor beta chains share one sample of origin, sequenced in a study of human T cells and chemical hapten exposure. TCRdb re-derived calls from the RACE reads in MiXCR, one entry per CDR3 protein. The sample yields more than 100,000 distinct CDR3 sequences, roughly 14% seen once. Stated time point: pre-sensitization, week 0. Sample treatment: therapeutic diphenylcyclopropenone sensitization with weekly scalp DPC. The specimen comprised whole blood, sampled in connection with sensitization to the hapten diphenylcyclopropenone (DPC). Receptor source: a woman between 18 and 29 years old with alopecia areata. Some clones in this sample may be carry-over from other donors' samples.

This clonotype was seen a few times. V usage is TRBV7-2 and J usage is TRBJ2-7; TRBD2 might be the D (6 bases). Trimming took off 1 base at V and 2 bases at J, with 6 bases between the two ends. This CDR3 has 13 residues. CDR1 SGHTA and CDR2 FQGNSA come from the germline V gene. The CDR3 sequence: CASSLGEAYEQYF. The CDR3 nucleotides are TGTGCCAGCAGCTTAGGGGAGGCCTACGAGCAGTACTTC.

This clonotype was seen more than once but under ten times. The J gene is TRBJ1-2, the V gene TRBV12-3 or TRBV12-4, with unresolved D. The V end was cut by 3 bases, the J end by 4 bases, with 9 bases between. The CDR3 extends over 13 amino acids. The CDR3 sequence is CASSFSATYGYTF. The CDR3 nucleotides are TGTGCCAGCAGTTTTTCGGCGACCTATGGCTACACCTTC.

The J gene is TRBJ1-5, the V gene TRBV20-1; the D is unclear. The V end was cut by 5 bases, the J end by 1 base, with 9 bases between. CDR1 is DFQATT and CDR2 is SNEGSKA in the germline V gene (reference sequence). CDR3 length equals 13 residues. The CDR3 sequence is CSAHRGSNQPQHF. The CDR3 coding sequence is TGCAGTGCTCATCGCGGGAGCAATCAGCCCCAGCATTTT.

This clonotype was recorded at least ten times. The chain links TRBV12-3 or TRBV12-4 to TRBJ1-1, with D maybe TRBD1 (6 bases). The CDR3 runs to 14 residues. V lost 6 bases and J 0 bases, leaving 11 bases between the germline ends. CDR3 coding DNA: TGTGCCAGCAGGAAGGACAGAATGAACACTGAAGCTTTCTTT. Its translation: CASRKDRMNTEAFF.

The sample holds many counts of this clonotype. The V call is TRBV6-5, the J call TRBJ1-1, with 8 bases matching TRBD1. Per germline, CDR1 MNHEY and CDR2 SVGAGI. The CDR3 has 16 residues. Germline trimming cut 2 bases from V and 1 base from J; bases unmatched to any gene: 6. CDR3 protein: CASSYGFGTGNTEAFF. The CDR3 DNA sequence: TGTGCCAGCAGTTACGGTTTTGGGACAGGGAACACTGAAGCTTTCTTT.

The genes are TRBV7-9 and TRBJ2-1; TRBD2 aligns across 10 bases. Germline V gene data show CDR1 as SEHNR and CDR2 as FQNEAQ (reference sequence). This CDR3 is 19 amino acids long. Germline trimming cut 7 bases from V and 0 bases from J; bases unmatched to any gene: 15. The CDR3 protein is CASNKVGTSGVYSYNEQFF. DNA for the CDR3: TGTGCCAGCAACAAAGTTGGTACTAGCGGGGTCTACTCCTACAATGAGCAGTTCTTC.